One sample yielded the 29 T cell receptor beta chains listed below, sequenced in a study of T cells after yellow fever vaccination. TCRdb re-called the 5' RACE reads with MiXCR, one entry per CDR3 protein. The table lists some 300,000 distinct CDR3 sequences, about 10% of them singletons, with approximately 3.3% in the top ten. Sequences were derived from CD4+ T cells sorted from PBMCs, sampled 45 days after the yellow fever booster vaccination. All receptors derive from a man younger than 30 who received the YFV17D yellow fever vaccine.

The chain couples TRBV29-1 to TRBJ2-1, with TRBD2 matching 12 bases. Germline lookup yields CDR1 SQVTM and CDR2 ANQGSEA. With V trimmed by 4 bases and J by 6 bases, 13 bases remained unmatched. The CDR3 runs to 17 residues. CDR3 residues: CSVGASGGADVGNEQFF. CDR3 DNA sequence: TGCAGCGTTGGGGCTAGCGGGGGGGCAGATGTCGGCAATGAGCAGTTCTTC.

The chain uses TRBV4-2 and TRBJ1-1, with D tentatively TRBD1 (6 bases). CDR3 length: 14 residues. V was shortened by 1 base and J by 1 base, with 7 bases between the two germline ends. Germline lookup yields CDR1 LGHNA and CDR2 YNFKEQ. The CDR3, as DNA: TGTGCCAGCAGCCAAGCGGGGGCGAACACTGAAGCTTTCTTT. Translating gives CASSQAGANTEAFF.

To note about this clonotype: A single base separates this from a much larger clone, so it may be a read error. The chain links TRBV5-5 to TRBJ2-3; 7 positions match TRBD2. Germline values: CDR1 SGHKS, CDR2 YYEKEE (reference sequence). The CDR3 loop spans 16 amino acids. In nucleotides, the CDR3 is TGTGCCTGCAGCCCCCTTCCGGCGGGGGGCACAGATACGCAGTATTTT. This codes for CACSPLPAGGTDTQYF.

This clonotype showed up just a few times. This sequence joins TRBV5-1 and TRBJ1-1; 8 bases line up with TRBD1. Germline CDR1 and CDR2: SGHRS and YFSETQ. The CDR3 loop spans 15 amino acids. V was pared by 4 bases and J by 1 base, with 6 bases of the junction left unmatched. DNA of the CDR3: TGCGCCAGCAGCGGGGATGGACAGGGGAACACTGAAGCTTTCTTT. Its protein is CASSGDGQGNTEAFF.

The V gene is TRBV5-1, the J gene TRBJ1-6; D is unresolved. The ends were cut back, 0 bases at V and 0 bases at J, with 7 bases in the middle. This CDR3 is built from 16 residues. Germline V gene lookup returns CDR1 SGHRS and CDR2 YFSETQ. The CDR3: CASSLGRSSYNSPLHF. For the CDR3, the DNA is TGCGCCAGCAGCTTGGGACGGAGCTCCTATAATTCACCCCTCCACTTT.

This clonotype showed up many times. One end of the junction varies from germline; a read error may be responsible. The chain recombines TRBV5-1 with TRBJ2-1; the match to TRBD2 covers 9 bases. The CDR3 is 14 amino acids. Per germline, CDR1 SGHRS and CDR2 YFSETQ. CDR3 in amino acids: CASSLGLAGNEQFF. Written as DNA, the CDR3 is TGTGCCAGCAGCTTAGGGCTAGCGGGGAATGAGCAGTTCTTC.

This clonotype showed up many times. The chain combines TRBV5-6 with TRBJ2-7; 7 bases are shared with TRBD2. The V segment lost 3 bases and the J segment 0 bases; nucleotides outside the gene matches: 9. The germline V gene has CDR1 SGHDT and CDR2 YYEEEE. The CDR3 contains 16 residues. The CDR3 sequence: CASSSPKAGSSYEQYV. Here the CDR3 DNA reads TGTGCCAGCAGCTCCCCTAAAGCGGGGAGCTCCTACGAGCAGTACGTC.

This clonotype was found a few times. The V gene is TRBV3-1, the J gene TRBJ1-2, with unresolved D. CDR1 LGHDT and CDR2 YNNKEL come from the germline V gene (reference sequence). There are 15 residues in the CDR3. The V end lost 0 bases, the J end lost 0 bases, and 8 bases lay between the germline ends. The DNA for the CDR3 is TGTGCCAGCAGCCAAGATCAAAGGGCTAACTATGGCTACACCTTC. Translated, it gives CASSQDQRANYGYTF.

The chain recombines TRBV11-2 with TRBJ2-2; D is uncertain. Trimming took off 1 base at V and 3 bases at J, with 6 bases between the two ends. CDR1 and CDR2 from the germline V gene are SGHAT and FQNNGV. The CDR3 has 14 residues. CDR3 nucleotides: TGTGCCAGCAGCTTAGTTCGGTACACCGGGGAGCTGTTTTTT. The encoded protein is CASSLVRYTGELFF.

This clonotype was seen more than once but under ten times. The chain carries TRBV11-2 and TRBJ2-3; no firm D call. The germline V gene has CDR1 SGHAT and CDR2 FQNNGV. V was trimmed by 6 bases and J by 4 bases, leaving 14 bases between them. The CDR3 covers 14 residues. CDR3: CASSAITVADTQYF. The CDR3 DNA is TGTGCCAGCAGTGCCATTACAGTAGCAGATACGCAGTATTTT. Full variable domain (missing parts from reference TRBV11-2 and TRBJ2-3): EAGVAQSPRYKIIEKRQSVAFWCNPISGHATLYWYQQILGQGPKLLIQFQNNGVVDDSQLPKDRFSAERLKGVDSTLKIQPAKLEDSAVYLCASSAITVADTQYFGPGTRLTVL.

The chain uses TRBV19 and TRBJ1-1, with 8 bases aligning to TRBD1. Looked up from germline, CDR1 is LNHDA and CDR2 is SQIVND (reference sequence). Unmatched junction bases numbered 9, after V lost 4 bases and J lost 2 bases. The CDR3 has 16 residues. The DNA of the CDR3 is TGTGCCAGTAGTAATCCGGGACAGGAGGTAAACACTGAAGCTTTCTTT. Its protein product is CASSNPGQEVNTEAFF.

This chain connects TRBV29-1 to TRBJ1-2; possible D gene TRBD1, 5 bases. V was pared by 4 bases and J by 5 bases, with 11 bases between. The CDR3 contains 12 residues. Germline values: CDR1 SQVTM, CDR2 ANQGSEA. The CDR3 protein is CSVVGDEYGYTF. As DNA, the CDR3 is TGCAGCGTTGTAGGGGATGAGTATGGCTACACCTTC.

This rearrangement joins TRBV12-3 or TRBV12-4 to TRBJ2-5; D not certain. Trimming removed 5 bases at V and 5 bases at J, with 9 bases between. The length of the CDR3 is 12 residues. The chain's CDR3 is CASSVRWETQYF. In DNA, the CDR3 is TGTGCCAGCAGTGTGAGATGGGAGACCCAGTACTTC.

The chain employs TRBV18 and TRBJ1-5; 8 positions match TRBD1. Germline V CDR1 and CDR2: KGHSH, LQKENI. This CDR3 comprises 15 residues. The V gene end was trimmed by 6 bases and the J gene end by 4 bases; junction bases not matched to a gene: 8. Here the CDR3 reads CASSAGTGGNQPQHF. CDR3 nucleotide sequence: TGTGCCAGCTCCGCCGGGACAGGAGGTAATCAGCCCCAGCATTTT.

This chain's CDR3 is CASSLGQVINEKLFF. CDR3 nucleotide sequence: TGTGCCAGCAGCTTAGGACAGGTTATTAATGAAAAACTGTTTTTT. This chain uses TRBV7-6 with TRBJ1-4; perhaps TRBD1 as D (6 bases). CDR1 is SGHVS and CDR2 is FNYEAQ in the germline V gene. Trimming left V 1 base short and J 4 bases short, with 10 bases between. This CDR3 is built from 15 residues.

The CDR3 DNA sequence: TGTGCCAGCAGTTTCCTGGGGCAGGCGGCCTACAATGAGCAGTTCTTC. Encoded protein: CASSFLGQAAYNEQFF. The gene calls are TRBV28 and TRBJ2-1; a weak D match, TRBD1 (5 bases). V lost 3 bases to trimming and J lost 2 bases, with 14 bases between them. This CDR3 is built from 16 residues. Germline V gene lookup returns CDR1 MDHEN and CDR2 SYDVKM.

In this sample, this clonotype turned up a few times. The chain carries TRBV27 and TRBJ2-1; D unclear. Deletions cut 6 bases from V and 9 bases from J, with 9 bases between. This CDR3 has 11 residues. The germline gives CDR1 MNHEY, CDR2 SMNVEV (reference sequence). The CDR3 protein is CASRNWGEQFF. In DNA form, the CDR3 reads TGTGCCAGCAGAAATTGGGGTGAGCAGTTCTTC.

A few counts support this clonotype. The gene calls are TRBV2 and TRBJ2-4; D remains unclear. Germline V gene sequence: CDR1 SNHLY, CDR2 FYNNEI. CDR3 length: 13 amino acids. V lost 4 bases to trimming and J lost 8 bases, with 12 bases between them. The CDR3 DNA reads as TGTGCCAGCAGTGTTTGGGATGTGGACATTCAGTACTTC. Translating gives CASSVWDVDIQYF. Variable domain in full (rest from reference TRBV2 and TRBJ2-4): EPEVTQTPSHQVTQMGQEVILRCVPISNHLYFYWYRQILGQKVEFLVSFYNNEISEKSEIFDDQFSVERPDGSNFTLKIRSTKLEDSAMYFCASSVWDVDIQYFGAGTRLSVL.

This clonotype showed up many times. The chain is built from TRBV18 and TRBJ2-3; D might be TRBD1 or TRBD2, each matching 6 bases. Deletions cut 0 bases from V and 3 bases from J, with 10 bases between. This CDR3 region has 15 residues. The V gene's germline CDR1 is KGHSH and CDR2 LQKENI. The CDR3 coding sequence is TGTGCCAGCTCACCACCGGGGGCGGGGACAGATACGCAGTATTTT. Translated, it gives CASSPPGAGTDTQYF. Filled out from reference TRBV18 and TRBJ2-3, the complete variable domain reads NAGVMQNPRHLVRRRGQEARLRCSPMKGHSHVYWYRQLPEEGLKFMVYLQKENIIDESGMPKERFSAEFPKEGPSILRIQQVVRGDSAAYFCASSPPGAGTDTQYFGPGTRLTVL.

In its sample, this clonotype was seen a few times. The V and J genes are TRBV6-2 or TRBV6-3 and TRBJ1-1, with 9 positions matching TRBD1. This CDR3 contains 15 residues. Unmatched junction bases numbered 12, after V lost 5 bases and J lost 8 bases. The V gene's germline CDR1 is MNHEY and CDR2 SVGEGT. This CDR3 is CASSTFPGQGTEAFF. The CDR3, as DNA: TGTGCCAGCAGTACCTTCCCGGGACAGGGTACCGAAGCTTTCTTT.

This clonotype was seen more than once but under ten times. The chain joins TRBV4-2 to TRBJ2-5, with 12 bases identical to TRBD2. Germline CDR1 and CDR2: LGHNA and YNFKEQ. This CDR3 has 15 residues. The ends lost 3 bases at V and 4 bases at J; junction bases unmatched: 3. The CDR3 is CASSQGGLAGETQYF. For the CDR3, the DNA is TGTGCCAGCAGCCAGGGGGGACTAGCGGGAGAGACCCAGTACTTC.

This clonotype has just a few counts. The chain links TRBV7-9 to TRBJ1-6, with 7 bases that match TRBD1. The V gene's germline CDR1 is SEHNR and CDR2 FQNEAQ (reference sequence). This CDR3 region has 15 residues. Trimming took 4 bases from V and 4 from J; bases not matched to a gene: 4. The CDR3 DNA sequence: TGTGCCAGCAGCTCCCAGACAGGGTATAATTCACCCCTCCACTTT. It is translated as CASSSQTGYNSPLHF.

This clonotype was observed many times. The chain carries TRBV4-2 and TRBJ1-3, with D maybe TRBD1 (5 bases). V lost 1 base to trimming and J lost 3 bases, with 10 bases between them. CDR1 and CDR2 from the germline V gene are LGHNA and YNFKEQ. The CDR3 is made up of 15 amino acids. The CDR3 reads CASSQGGVLGNTIYF. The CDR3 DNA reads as TGTGCCAGCAGCCAAGGAGGGGTGCTTGGAAACACCATATATTTT.

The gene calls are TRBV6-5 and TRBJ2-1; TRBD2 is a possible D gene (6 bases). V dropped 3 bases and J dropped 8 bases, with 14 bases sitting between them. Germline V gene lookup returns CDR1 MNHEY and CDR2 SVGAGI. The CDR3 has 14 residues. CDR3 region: CASSYLTSLDEQFF. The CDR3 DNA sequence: TGTGCCAGCAGTTATCTGACTAGTCTCGATGAGCAGTTCTTC.

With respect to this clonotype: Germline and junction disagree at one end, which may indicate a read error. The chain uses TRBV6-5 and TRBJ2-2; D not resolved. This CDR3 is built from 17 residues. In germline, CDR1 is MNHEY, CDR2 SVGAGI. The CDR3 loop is CAGSYSNSPAFSGELFF. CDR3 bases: TGTGCCGGCAGTTACTCGAATAGCCCTGCGTTTTCCGGGGAGCTGTTTTTT.

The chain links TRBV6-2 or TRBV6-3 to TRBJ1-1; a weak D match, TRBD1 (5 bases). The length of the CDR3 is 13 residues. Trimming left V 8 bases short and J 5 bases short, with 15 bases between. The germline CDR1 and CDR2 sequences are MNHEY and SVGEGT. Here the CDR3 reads CASARGGGTEAFF. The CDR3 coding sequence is TGTGCCAGCGCTCGCGGGGGAGGGACTGAAGCTTTCTTT.

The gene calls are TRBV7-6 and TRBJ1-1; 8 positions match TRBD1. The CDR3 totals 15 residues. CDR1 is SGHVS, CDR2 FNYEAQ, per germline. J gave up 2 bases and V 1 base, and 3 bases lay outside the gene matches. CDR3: CASSLDDRGNTEAFF. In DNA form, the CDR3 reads TGTGCCAGCAGCTTAGACGACAGGGGAAACACTGAAGCTTTCTTT.

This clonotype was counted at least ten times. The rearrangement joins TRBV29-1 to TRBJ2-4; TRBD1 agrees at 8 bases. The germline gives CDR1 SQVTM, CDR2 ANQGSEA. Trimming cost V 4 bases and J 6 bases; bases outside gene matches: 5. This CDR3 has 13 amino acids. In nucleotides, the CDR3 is TGCAGCGTTGGTGGGACAGGACTAAACATTCAGTACTTC. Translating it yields CSVGGTGLNIQYF.

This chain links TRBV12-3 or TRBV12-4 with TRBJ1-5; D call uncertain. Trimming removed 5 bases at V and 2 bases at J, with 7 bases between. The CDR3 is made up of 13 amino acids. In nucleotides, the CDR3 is TGTGCCAGCAGTGTCCCAGGCAATCAGCCCCAGCATTTT. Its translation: CASSVPGNQPQHF.